This paragraph covers one TCR beta chain sequence. 13 Jbeta primers and 60 Vbeta primers were used for the PCR. Only in-frame clones appear in the TCRdb table, and some are missing; sequencing was by immunoSEQ multiplex PCR. The data show 150,000 to 200,000 clones, approximately 78% seen once. The sample is drawn from a study of cytomegalovirus exposure and HLA in healthy donors. The CDR3 length is 13 residues. Germline V lookup: CDR1 LNHDA, CDR2 SQIVND (reference sequence). The V gene lost 2 bases and the J gene lost 5 bases, with 9 bases spanning the gap. V and J are TRBV19 and TRBJ2-5, with D unclear. Sequencing input: PBMCs. This TCR derives from a male donor in good health and CMV-seropositive. This CDR3 is CASSISFRETQYF. The CDR3 DNA sequence: TGTGCCAGTAGTATAAGTTTTCGGGAGACCCAGTACTTC. Filled out from reference TRBV19 and TRBJ2-5, the complete variable domain reads DGGITQSPKYLFRKEGQNVTLSCEQNLNHDAMYWYRQDPGQGLRLIYYSQIVNDFQKGDIAEGYSVSREKKESFPLTVTSAQKNPTAFYLCASSISFRETQYFGPGTRLLVL.